The rows below give T cell receptor beta chains drawn from one sample of a study of patients and donors after allogeneic stem cell transplantation. TCRdb reanalysed the RT-PCR reads using MiXCR and keeps one entry per CDR3 protein. The table has about 110,000 distinct CDR3 sequences, approximately 40% seen once. The sequenced sample consisted of blood, either unsorted or a sorted T cell fraction (not recorded which). The receptors stem from a human donor who was either an allogeneic HSCT recipient or a stem cell or donor lymphocyte infusion donor (not recorded which). It is not recorded whose cells these are; they may come from a transplant donor. Both conserved end residues are part of each CDR3. A D gene is named only where the DNA matches it firmly. Clone size is shown for a subset of rows, as once, few, many or a class of expanded clone.

V,size,J,D,CDR3,DNA
TRBV18,many,TRBJ1-1,NA,CASSPNGVVNTEAFF,TGTGCCAGCTCACCAAATGGGGTGGTGAACACTGAAGCTTTCTTT
TRBV10-3,few,TRBJ1-5,NA,CAISELPHQPQHF,TGTGCCATCAGTGAGCTTCCTCATCAGCCCCAGCATTTT
TRBV29-1,few,TRBJ2-3,NA,CSVDDRRRTDTQYF,TGCAGCGTTGATGACAGGCGCCGCACAGATACGCAGTATTTT
TRBV5-1,many,TRBJ1-3,NA,CASGLGLSEGNTIYF,TGCGCCAGCGGACTCGGACTTTCCGAAGGAAACACCATATATTTT
TRBV2,NA,TRBJ2-3,TRBD2,CASSSLAAASTDTQYF,TGTGCCAGCAGTTCACTAGCGGCTGCTAGCACAGATACGCAGTATTTT
TRBV24-1,few,TRBJ2-5,NA,CATSDRGRTGEETQYF,TGTGCCACCAGTGATCGGGGACGAACGGGTGAGGAGACCCAGTACTTC
TRBV24-1,few,TRBJ2-1,TRBD1,CATSGRTGRSYNEQFF,TGTGCCACCAGTGGAAGGACAGGGCGCTCCTACAATGAGCAGTTCTTC
TRBV29-1,NA,TRBJ2-7,NA,CSGADYYEQYF,TGCAGCGGCGCCGATTACTACGAGCAGTACTTC
TRBV20-1,few,TRBJ2-7,NA,CSARAGGYEQYF,TGCAGTGCTAGAGCCGGGGGTTACGAGCAGTACTTC
TRBV20-1,NA,TRBJ2-3,TRBD2,CSAIAGGTDTQYF,TGCAGTGCCATAGCGGGAGGCACAGATACGCAGTATTTT
TRBV5-6,few,TRBJ1-1,TRBD1,CASSLWRGRVEAFF,TGTGCCAGCAGCTTGTGGAGGGGGCGAGTTGAAGCTTTCTTT
TRBV6-1,NA,TRBJ1-5,TRBD1,CASMTGREPQHF,TGTGCCAGCATGACAGGGAGGGAGCCCCAGCATTTT
TRBV12-3/TRBV12-4,many,TRBJ1-4,NA,CASNSGIATNEKLFF,TGTGCCAGCAATTCCGGAATTGCAACTAATGAAAAACTGTTTTTT
TRBV5-1,few,TRBJ2-1,NA,CASSLREFSYNEQFF,TGCGCCAGCAGCTTGAGGGAATTTTCCTACAATGAGCAGTTCTTC
TRBV20-1,NA,TRBJ2-1,NA,CSARAGEQFF,TGCAGTGCTAGAGCGGGTGAGCAGTTCTTC
TRBV3-1,NA,TRBJ2-1,TRBD2,CASSSRLAGAYEQFF,TGTGCCAGCAGCTCCAGACTAGCGGGAGCATATGAGCAGTTCTTC
TRBV18,NA,TRBJ1-1,NA,CASSPYKGDTEAFF,TGTGCCAGCTCACCCTATAAAGGGGACACTGAAGCTTTCTTT
TRBV6-2/TRBV6-3,NA,TRBJ2-3,NA,CASSYQGTDTQYF,TGTGCCAGCAGTTACCAGGGCACAGATACGCAGTATTTT
TRBV15,NA,TRBJ1-5,NA,CATSRVLGGGWSNQPQHF,TGTGCCACCAGCAGAGTTCTGGGGGGCGGGTGGAGCAATCAGCCCCAGCATTTT
TRBV20-1,few,TRBJ2-7,TRBD1,CSAREENRGSYEQYF,TGCAGTGCTAGAGAAGAAAACAGGGGGTCCTACGAGCAGTACTTC
TRBV7-2,few,TRBJ1-5,TRBD1,CASSLGPGQGNNQPQHF,TGTGCCAGCAGCTTAGGCCCCGGACAGGGTAACAATCAGCCCCAGCATTTT
TRBV12-3/TRBV12-4,NA,TRBJ1-2,NA,CASSTMARQSYGYTF,TGTGCCAGCAGTACCATGGCCCGCCAGAGCTATGGCTACACCTTC
TRBV25-1,NA,TRBJ2-7,NA,CASSDSPTYEQYF,TGTGCCAGCAGTGACAGTCCCACCTACGAGCAGTACTTC
TRBV12-3/TRBV12-4,many,TRBJ1-6,NA,CASSPRPNSPLHF,TGTGCCAGCAGTCCGCGACCTAATTCACCCCTCCACTTT
TRBV6-2/TRBV6-3,NA,TRBJ2-1,NA,CASSYPETYNEQFF,TGTGCCAGCAGTTACCCGGAAACCTACAATGAGCAGTTCTTC
TRBV12-3/TRBV12-4,few,TRBJ1-5,NA,CASSLGHQPQHF,TGTGCCAGCAGTTTGGGCCATCAGCCCCAGCATTTT
TRBV13,NA,TRBJ2-7,TRBD2,CASSPRLAGAEQYF,TGTGCCAGCAGCCCCCGACTAGCGGGAGCCGAGCAGTACTTC
TRBV12-3/TRBV12-4,NA,TRBJ2-5,NA,CASSLTVGQETQYF,TGTGCCAGCAGTTTAACGGTGGGCCAAGAGACCCAGTACTTC
TRBV28,few,TRBJ2-4,NA,CASSLWGSKNIQYF,TGTGCCAGCAGTTTATGGGGATCCAAAAACATTCAGTACTTC
TRBV4-3,NA,TRBJ2-5,TRBD1,CASSQRHGTAQETQYF,TGCGCCAGCAGCCAACGCCATGGGACAGCACAAGAGACCCAGTACTTC